What follows is one TCR beta chain and its context. The V gene end was trimmed by 5 bases and the J gene end by 14 bases; junction bases not matched to a gene: 6. The CDR3 totals 10 residues. Germline V gives CDR1 SGHDT, CDR2 YYEEEE. This record belongs to a study of blood T cell repertoires in COVID-19. Background on the study: From the United States, Italy and Spain came samples of acute and convalescent COVID-19. PBMCs, B-cell-depleted T cells, or T cells were the source of the cDNA or gDNA that made up the material.

Authors' methods: For nucleated cells, counts were estimated from reference gene primer amplification. Data came from immunoSEQ multiplex PCR; TCRdb stores just in-frame clones and leaves some out. D and trimming come from the DNA, and the V and J calls and clone size come from that table. The sample shows approximately 50,000 clones, more than 75% of them seen only once. The receptor's source is a human donor in a cohort sampled during active COVID-19. The chain recombines TRBV5-6 with TRBJ1-2; 7 nucleotides agree with TRBD1. Material: peripheral blood. CDR3 in amino acids: CASRGQAITF. The CDR3 coding sequence is TGTGCCAGCAGAGGACAGGCTATTACCTTC.